This TCR beta chain was found in a study of T-cell memory formation after mild COVID-19. MiXCR, run by TCRdb on the 5' RACE reads, gives a single entry per CDR3 protein. Of some 300,000 distinct CDR3 sequences listed, roughly 19% are singletons. Per the germline V gene, CDR1 is MNHEY and CDR2 is SVGAGI. The CDR3 has 12 residues. V lost 7 bases to trimming and J lost 2 bases, with 8 bases between them. The V gene is TRBV6-5, the J gene TRBJ1-2; no clear D gene. This clonotype was obtained from a man younger than 35 who had mild COVID-19 (a few samples of this study predate the infection). Cell type and time point are not known. Sequencing was done on a sample of PBMCs or a T cell subset sorted from them (not recorded which). The CDR3 is CASKGQNYGYTF. The CDR3 DNA sequence: TGTGCCAGCAAAGGGCAGAACTATGGCTACACCTTC.